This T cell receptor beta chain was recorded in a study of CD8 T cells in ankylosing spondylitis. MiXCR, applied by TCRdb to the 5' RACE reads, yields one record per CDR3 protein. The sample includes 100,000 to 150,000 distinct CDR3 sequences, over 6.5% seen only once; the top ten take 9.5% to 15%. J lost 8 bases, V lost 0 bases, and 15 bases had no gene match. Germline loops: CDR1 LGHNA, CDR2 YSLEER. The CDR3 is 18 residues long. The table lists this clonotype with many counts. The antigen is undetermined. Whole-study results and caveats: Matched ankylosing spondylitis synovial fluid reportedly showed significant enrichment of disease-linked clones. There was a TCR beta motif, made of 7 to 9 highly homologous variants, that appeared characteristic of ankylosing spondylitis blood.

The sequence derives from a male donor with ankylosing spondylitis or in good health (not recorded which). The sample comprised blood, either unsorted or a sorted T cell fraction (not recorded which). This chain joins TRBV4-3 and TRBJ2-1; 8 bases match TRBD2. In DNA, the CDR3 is TGCGCCAGCAGCCAAGATATCAGCGGGAGTGATTTGGGCTATGAGCAGTTCTTC. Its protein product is CASSQDISGSDLGYEQFF.